The entry below describes one T cell receptor beta chain. The sample belongs to a study of T cells expressing NK-cell markers. No DNA is given; TCRdb re-called the 5' RACE reads and lists each CDR3 protein once. The sample shows about 550,000 distinct CDR3 sequences, and approximately 4% sits with its ten largest clones. Germline V gene data show CDR1 as KGHSH and CDR2 as LQKENI. The CDR3 sequence is 17 residues long. The V call is TRBV18, the J call TRBJ2-2; the TRBD1 assignment by TCRdb is unverifiable without DNA. The TCR comes from a man aged 18 to 35 in good health. The sequenced sample consisted of blood T cells: a sorted CD56 or NKG2C T cell subset, CD4+ or CD8+ T cells, or bulk PBMC T cells (not recorded which). This CDR3 is CASSPTKPTVNTGELFF. Supplemented by reference TRBV18 and TRBJ2-2, the full variable domain reads NAGVMQNPRHLVRRRGQEARLRCSPMKGHSHVYWYRQLPEEGLKFMVYLQKENIIDESGMPKERFSAEFPKEGPSILRIQQVVRGDSAAYFCASSPTKPTVNTGELFFGEGSRLTVL.